The 30 T cell receptor beta chains reported below all come from one sample, sequenced in a study of blood T cells in healthy people across ages. Primed by a sample-barcoded 5' primer and a J-beta primer mix, a second PCR proceeded for about 6 to 12 cycles. From the 5' RACE reads, TCRdb called clonotypes with MiXCR, one entry per CDR3 protein. The sample shows approximately 350,000 distinct CDR3 sequences, 45% to 60% of them seen only once. Material for sequencing was blood. The source is a man in his sixties in good health.

This clonotype was counted once. The rearrangement joins TRBV20-1 to TRBJ2-4; TRBD2 matches 10 bases. CDR1 is DFQATT, CDR2 SNEGSKA, per germline (reference sequence). With 5 bases clipped from V and 13 bases from J, the junction kept 17 bases outside the gene matches. The CDR3 spans 15 residues. As DNA, the CDR3 is TGCAGTGCTCTGGAGGAGCGGGGGGGCCTTCGAGAGCAGTACTTC. It yields the protein CSALEERGGLREQYF.

This clonotype showed up many times. V is TRBV4-3 and J is TRBJ2-5; D is undetermined. V shed 4 bases and J shed 3 bases, with 12 bases lying between them. The CDR3 extends over 14 amino acids. CDR1 is LGHNA, CDR2 YSLEER, per germline. The CDR3 bases are TGCGCCAGCAGCCCGACCGGTTTGGAAGAGACCCAGTACTTC. Translated: CASSPTGLEETQYF.

This clonotype was detected many times. The genes are TRBV5-1 and TRBJ2-1, with 7 bases that match TRBD1. Trimming removed 1 base from V and 9 bases from J; junction bases left unmatched: 10. CDR3 size: 15 residues. Germline loops: CDR1 SGHRS, CDR2 YFSETQ. The CDR3 sequence is CASSLRGQSKGEQFF. CDR3 nucleotide sequence: TGCGCCAGCAGCTTGAGGGGACAGAGTAAGGGTGAGCAGTTCTTC.

The CDR3 nucleotides read TGTGCCAGCAGCCAAGTCGAACAGGCCAGACGTGATCAGCCCCAGCATTTT. Translated, it gives CASSQVEQARRDQPQHF. The genes are TRBV4-2 and TRBJ1-5; TRBD1 might be the D (5 bases). Germline V gene sequence: CDR1 LGHNA, CDR2 YNFKEQ. The CDR3 sequence is 17 residues long. V lost 1 base to trimming and J lost 5 bases, with 18 bases between them.

J is TRBJ1-2 and V is TRBV25-1; TRBD1 agrees at 10 bases. V lost 6 bases to trimming and J lost 6 bases; unmatched junction nucleotides: 10. This CDR3 contains 15 residues. CDR1 and CDR2 (germline): MGHDK, SYGVNS. The CDR3 sequence is CASRHPGQGRDGYTF. The DNA of the CDR3 is TGTGCCAGCAGACATCCGGGACAGGGGAGGGATGGCTACACCTTC.

The CDR3 here is CASSLAGKEGNEQFF. In DNA form, the CDR3 reads TGTGCCAGCAGCTTAGCAGGGAAGGAAGGCAATGAGCAGTTCTTC. The chain employs TRBV7-2 and TRBJ2-1, with D unclear. Per the germline V gene, CDR1 is SGHTA and CDR2 is FQGNSA. Trimming shortened V by 0 bases and J by 6 bases, and 12 bases separated the two germline ends. CDR3 length equals 15 residues.

This clonotype has only a few counts. The chain couples TRBV15 to TRBJ2-6; 7 bases line up with TRBD2. After removal of 0 bases from V and 3 bases from J, the junction contained 2 bases not matched to a gene. Germline lookup yields CDR1 LNHNV and CDR2 YYDKDF (reference sequence). The CDR3 has 16 amino acids. The CDR3 is CATSRDGGDGANVLTF. The CDR3 region has the DNA TGTGCCACCAGCAGAGATGGGGGGGATGGGGCCAACGTCCTGACTTTC. The full variable domain, rest sourced from reference TRBV15 and TRBJ2-6, is DAMVIQNPRYQVTQFGKPVTLSCSQTLNHNVMYWYQQKSSQAPKLLFHYYDKDFNNEADTPDNFQSRRPNTSFCFLDIRSPGLGDTAMYLCATSRDGGDGANVLTFGAGSRLTVL.

In this sample, this clonotype turned up a few times. The rearrangement links TRBV27 to TRBJ2-3; D unresolved. Looked up from germline, CDR1 is MNHEY and CDR2 is SMNVEV (reference sequence). The CDR3 extends over 14 amino acids. V shed 0 bases and J shed 2 bases, with 6 bases lying between them. CDR3 loop: CASSLSSPTDTQYF. CDR3 in DNA: TGTGCCAGCAGTTTATCGAGCCCCACAGATACGCAGTATTTT.

The chain has TRBV9 and TRBJ2-5, with 11 bases matching TRBD2. The CDR3 consists of 15 residues. Trimming removed 3 bases from V and 5 bases from J; junction bases left unmatched: 6. From germline, CDR1 is SGDLS and CDR2 YYNGEE. The CDR3 DNA is TGTGCCAGCAGCGCGGGACTAGCGGCCCGGGAGACCCAGTACTTC. Translated, it gives CASSAGLAARETQYF.

This clonotype was seen more than once but under ten times. The V gene is TRBV11-3, the J gene TRBJ2-1; D possibly corresponds to TRBD2 (6 bases). The germline V gene has CDR1 SGHNT and CDR2 YENEEA. CDR3 length equals 11 residues. Trimming took off 4 bases at V and 10 bases at J, with 8 bases between the two ends. CDR3 nucleotide sequence: TGTGCCAGCAGCTCGGGACTCGAGCAGTTCTTC. Translated: CASSSGLEQFF.

The chain recombines TRBV7-2 with TRBJ1-2; weak D call: TRBD1 (6 bases). This CDR3 spans 13 amino acids. V was trimmed by 8 bases and J by 2 bases, leaving 12 bases between them. CDR1 and CDR2 from the germline V gene are SGHTA and FQGNSA. The CDR3 sequence: CASGLGGNYGYTF. DNA of the CDR3: TGTGCCAGCGGCCTAGGGGGGAACTATGGCTACACCTTC. The full variable domain, with the rest looked up from reference TRBV7-2 and TRBJ1-2, is GAGVSQSPSNKVTEKGKDVELRCDPISGHTALYWYRQSLGQGLEFLIYFQGNSAPDKSGLPSDRFSAERTGGSVSTLTIQRTQQEDSAVYLCASGLGGNYGYTFGSGTRLTVV.

This chain uses TRBV10-3 with TRBJ2-7; D assignment may be TRBD1 or TRBD2 (5 bases each). Germline V lookup: CDR1 ENHRY, CDR2 SYGVKD. Trimming left V 7 bases short and J 3 bases short, with 13 bases between. The CDR3 loop spans 13 amino acids. Here the CDR3 reads CAINRDVSYEQYF. DNA of the CDR3: TGTGCCATCAACCGGGACGTAAGCTACGAGCAGTACTTC.

The V and J genes are TRBV18 and TRBJ2-5; 8 nucleotides agree with TRBD1. The length of the CDR3 is 16 residues. Germline loops: CDR1 KGHSH, CDR2 LQKENI. Unmatched junction bases numbered 16, after V lost 2 bases and J lost 11 bases. The CDR3 DNA follows: TGTGCCAGCTCACCAGTCTCGGGACAGGCGACTCGGGAGCAGTACTTC. Translating it yields CASSPVSGQATREQYF.

Ten or more counts support this clonotype. The gene calls are TRBV29-1 and TRBJ2-7, with D possibly matching TRBD1 (5 bases). CDR1 is SQVTM, CDR2 ANQGSEA, per germline. There are 14 residues in the CDR3. V was trimmed by 0 bases and J by 2 bases, leaving 11 bases between them. The chain's CDR3 is CSVEDGHTPYEQYF. DNA for the CDR3: TGCAGCGTTGAAGATGGACATACTCCCTACGAGCAGTACTTC.

The chain is built from TRBV3-1 and TRBJ2-5; D unresolved. V was shortened by 0 bases and J by 6 bases, with 5 bases between the two germline ends. The CDR3 has 12 amino acids. Germline lookup yields CDR1 LGHDT and CDR2 YNNKEL (reference sequence). The CDR3 here is CASSQDWKTQYF. In DNA, the CDR3 is TGTGCCAGCAGCCAAGACTGGAAGACCCAGTACTTC.

This chain connects TRBV7-3 to TRBJ2-2; D ambiguous. Per germline, CDR1 SGHTA and CDR2 FQGTGA. Trimming cost V 5 bases and J 9 bases, with 16 bases left between them. The CDR3 length is 14 residues. CDR3 residues: CASSLGPWDRELFF. Written as DNA, the CDR3 is TGTGCCAGCAGCCTCGGGCCGTGGGATCGGGAGCTGTTTTTT.

The V call is TRBV13, the J call TRBJ2-1, with 12 nucleotides matching TRBD2. The J call may be mistaken, given a closer DNA end match to TRBJ2-7. The CDR3 is 15 amino acids. Germline V gives CDR1 PRHDT, CDR2 FYEKMQ (reference sequence). DNA of the CDR3: TGTGCCAGCAGCTGGAGACTAGCGGGAGAGAACGAGCAGTACTTC. This codes for CASSWRLAGENEQYF.

This clonotype was seen a handful of times. The rearrangement links TRBV5-1 to TRBJ2-3; D is unclear. The germline CDR1 and CDR2 sequences are SGHRS and YFSETQ. The CDR3 is 13 residues long. V was shortened by 4 bases and J by 6 bases, with 12 bases between the two germline ends. The CDR3 loop is CASSKDQLDTQYF. CDR3 bases: TGCGCCAGCAGCAAGGATCAGTTGGATACGCAGTATTTT.

This clonotype appeared a few times. This may arise from a read error, as a much more abundant clone is one base away. The rearrangement uses TRBV27 and TRBJ2-5; D is perhaps TRBD2 (5 bases). There are 15 residues in the CDR3. V was cut by 6 bases and J by 11 bases, with 25 bases left in between. Germline loops: CDR1 MNHEY, CDR2 SMNVEV (reference sequence). The CDR3 here is CASSTDSKSYNEQYF. CDR3 nucleotide sequence: TGTGCCAGCAGCACGGACTCAAAGTCCTACAATGAGCAGTACTTC.

The rearrangement links TRBV12-3 or TRBV12-4 to TRBJ2-5; 10 bases match TRBD2. CDR3 size: 16 residues. Trimming took 3 bases from V and 4 from J; bases not matched to a gene: 8. The CDR3 sequence is CASSLGGGLARETQYF. Here the CDR3 DNA reads TGTGCCAGCAGTTTGGGCGGGGGACTAGCGAGAGAGACCCAGTACTTC.

The chain links TRBV5-1 to TRBJ2-1; D is undetermined. Germline CDR1 and CDR2: SGHRS and YFSETQ. Trimming removed 1 base at V and 0 bases at J, with 11 bases between. This CDR3 contains 16 residues. CDR3 protein: CASSLRLPSSYNEQFF. The CDR3 bases are TGCGCCAGCAGCTTGAGGCTACCCAGCTCCTACAATGAGCAGTTCTTC. The full variable domain, with the rest looked up from reference TRBV5-1 and TRBJ2-1, is KAGVTQTPRYLIKTRGQQVTLSCSPISGHRSVSWYQQTPGQGLQFLFEYFSETQRNKGNFPGRFSGRQFSNSRSEMNVSTLELGDSALYLCASSLRLPSSYNEQFFGPGTRLTVL.

V and J are TRBV29-1 and TRBJ2-3, with 8 bases fitting TRBD2. The CDR3 covers 15 residues. The junction had 15 bases not matched to a gene; V was cut back by 7 bases and J by 6 bases. Per germline, CDR1 SQVTM and CDR2 ANQGSEA. DNA for the CDR3: TGCAGCGCCACGGGGGGGAGGTCTCGATCGGATACGCAGTATTTT. Protein product: CSATGGRSRSDTQYF.

V is TRBV28 and J is TRBJ2-7, with D possibly matching TRBD1 (7 bases). Germline V gene sequence: CDR1 MDHEN, CDR2 SYDVKM. V lost 8 bases, J lost 4 bases, and 15 bases lay in between. This CDR3 is built from 13 residues. The CDR3 DNA follows: TGTGCCAGCGAAAGGCCAGGGGGGTACGAGCAGTACTTC. It translates to CASERPGGYEQYF.

This clonotype has ten or more counts. A much larger clone is a single base away; this may be a read error. Written as DNA, the CDR3 is TGCAGCGTTGAAGTGCGCCACAATGAGCAGTACTTC. It encodes CSVEVRHNEQYF. This chain joins TRBV29-1 and TRBJ2-5; D is ambiguous. Germline loops: CDR1 SQVTM, CDR2 ANQGSEA. The CDR3 runs to 12 residues. Trimming stripped 1 base from V and 11 bases from J, with 14 bases between. Looking up the rest from reference TRBV29-1 and TRBJ2-5 gives the full variable domain: SAVISQKPSRDICQRGTSLTIQCQVDSQVTMMFWYRQQPGQSLTLIATANQGSEATYESGFVIDKFPISRPNLTFSTLTVSNMSPEDSSIYLCSVEVRHNEQYFGPGTRLLVL.

The gene calls are TRBV4-2 and TRBJ2-7, with TRBD2 as a possible D gene (5 bases). V lost 5 bases to trimming and J lost 2 bases, with 13 bases between them. This CDR3 spans 14 amino acids. The germline V gene has CDR1 LGHNA and CDR2 YNFKEQ. The CDR3 reads CASSSAGRTYEQYF. CDR3 nucleotides: TGTGCCAGCAGCAGCGCGGGCCGGACCTACGAGCAGTACTTC.

This clonotype was seen repeatedly, ten times or more. The chain couples TRBV5-1 to TRBJ2-3; no reliable D call. CDR1 is SGHRS and CDR2 is YFSETQ in the germline V gene. The CDR3 extends over 12 amino acids. V lost 1 base to trimming and J lost 7 bases, with 7 bases between them. The DNA for the CDR3 is TGCGCCAGCAGCTTGTACGAGAATACGCAGTATTTT. This codes for CASSLYENTQYF.

The chain uses TRBV20-1 and TRBJ2-2, with 8 nucleotides matching TRBD2. This CDR3 contains 18 residues. Trimming at V came to 1 base and at J to 0 bases, leaving 10 bases not matched to a gene. The germline gives CDR1 DFQATT, CDR2 SNEGSKA (reference sequence). The CDR3 nucleotides read TGCAGTGCTAGAGCGGGTATAAGCGGGGGACCGAACACCGGGGAGCTGTTTTTT. Its protein product is CSARAGISGGPNTGELFF.

The genes are TRBV12-3 or TRBV12-4 and TRBJ2-7; D call uncertain. V shed 6 bases and J shed 6 bases, with 15 bases lying between them. This CDR3 spans 13 amino acids. CDR3 nucleotides: TGTGCCAGCAGCCGAACACCTTCCGGCGAGCAGTACTTC. The encoded protein is CASSRTPSGEQYF.

This clonotype was seen only a few times. The chain employs TRBV7-9 and TRBJ2-1; D is uncertain. Germline loops: CDR1 SEHNR, CDR2 FQNEAQ (reference sequence). The length of the CDR3 is 11 residues. Trimming stripped 2 bases from V and 8 bases from J, with 4 bases between. The CDR3 DNA reads TGTGCCAGCAGCTTATGGGATGAGCAGTTCTTC. Protein product: CASSLWDEQFF.

The V call is TRBV29-1, the J call TRBJ2-3; a possible D gene is TRBD2 (6 bases). The V gene lost 2 bases and the J gene lost 4 bases, with 7 bases spanning the gap. The length of the CDR3 is 12 residues. Per the germline V gene, CDR1 is SQVTM and CDR2 is ANQGSEA. DNA for the CDR3: TGCAGCGTTGAAAGGAGGGCAGATACGCAGTATTTT. Encoded protein: CSVERRADTQYF.